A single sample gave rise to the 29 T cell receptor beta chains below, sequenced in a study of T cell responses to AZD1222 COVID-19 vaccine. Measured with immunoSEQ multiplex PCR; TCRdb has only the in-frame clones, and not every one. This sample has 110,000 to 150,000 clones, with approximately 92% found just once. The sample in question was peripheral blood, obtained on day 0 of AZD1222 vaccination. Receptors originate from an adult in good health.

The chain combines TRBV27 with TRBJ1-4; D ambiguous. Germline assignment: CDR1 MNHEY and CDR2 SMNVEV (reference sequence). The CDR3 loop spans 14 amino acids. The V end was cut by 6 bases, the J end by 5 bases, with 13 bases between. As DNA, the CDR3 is TGTGCCAGCAGGCCAAGGGCTTACAATGAAAAACTGTTTTTT. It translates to CASRPRAYNEKLFF.

DNA of the CDR3: TGTGCCAGCAGTTACGTTAGGGGGGGGCGAGCTTTCTTT. Its translation: CASSYVRGGRAFF. This chain joins TRBV6-5 and TRBJ1-1, with D possibly matching TRBD1 (6 bases). V dropped 2 bases and J dropped 10 bases, with 14 bases sitting between them. Looked up from germline, CDR1 is MNHEY and CDR2 is SVGAGI. The CDR3 has 13 residues.

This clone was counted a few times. The CDR3: CSARLRGYTF. In DNA form, the CDR3 reads TGCAGTGCTAGGCTCCGCGGCTACACCTTC. This chain uses TRBV20-1 with TRBJ1-2, with no clear D. Germline V gene lookup returns CDR1 DFQATT and CDR2 SNEGSKA (reference sequence). Trimming left V 3 bases short and J 8 bases short, with 7 bases between. The CDR3 extends over 10 amino acids.

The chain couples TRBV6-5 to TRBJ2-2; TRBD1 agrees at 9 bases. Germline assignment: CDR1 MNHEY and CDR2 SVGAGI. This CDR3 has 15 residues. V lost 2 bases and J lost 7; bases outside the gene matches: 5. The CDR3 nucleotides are TGTGCCAGCAGTTACCCGGGGACAGGGCACGGGGAGCTGTTTTTT. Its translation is CASSYPGTGHGELFF.

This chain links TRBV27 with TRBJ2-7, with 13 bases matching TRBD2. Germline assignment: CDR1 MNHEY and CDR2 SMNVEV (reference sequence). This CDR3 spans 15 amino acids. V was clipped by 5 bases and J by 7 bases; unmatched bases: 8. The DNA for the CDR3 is TGTGCCAGCAGTATAAGGACTAGCGGGAGAGGGGAGCAGTACTTC. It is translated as CASSIRTSGRGEQYF.

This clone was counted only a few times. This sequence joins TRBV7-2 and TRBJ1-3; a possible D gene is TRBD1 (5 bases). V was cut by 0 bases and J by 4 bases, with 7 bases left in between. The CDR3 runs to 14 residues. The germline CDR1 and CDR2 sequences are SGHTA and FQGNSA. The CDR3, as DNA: TGTGCCAGCAGCTTAGCGGGGACGGGAAACACCATATATTTT. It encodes CASSLAGTGNTIYF.

The CDR3 coding sequence is TGTGCCAGCAGTACCCAGTCTGGGGGGCCCCAGCATTTT. The encoded protein is CASSTQSGGPQHF. The chain links TRBV12-3 or TRBV12-4 to TRBJ1-5, with D perhaps matching TRBD1 (5 bases). This CDR3 contains 13 residues. The V and J ends lost 5 bases and 9 bases respectively, with 14 bases between them.

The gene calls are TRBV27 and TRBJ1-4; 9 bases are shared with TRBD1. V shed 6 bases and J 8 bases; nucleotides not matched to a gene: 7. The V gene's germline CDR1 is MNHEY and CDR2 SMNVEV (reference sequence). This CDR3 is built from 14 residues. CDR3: CASSPGTGREKLFF. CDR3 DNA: TGTGCCAGCAGCCCCGGGACAGGGAGAGAAAAACTGTTTTTT.

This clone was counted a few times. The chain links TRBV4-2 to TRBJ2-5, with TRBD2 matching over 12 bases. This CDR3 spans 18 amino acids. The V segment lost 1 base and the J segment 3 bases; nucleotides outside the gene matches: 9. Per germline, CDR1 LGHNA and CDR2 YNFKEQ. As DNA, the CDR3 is TGTGCCAGCAGCCAAGCGGGAAGCCGACTAGCGGGAGAAGAGACCCAGTACTTC. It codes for CASSQAGSRLAGEETQYF.

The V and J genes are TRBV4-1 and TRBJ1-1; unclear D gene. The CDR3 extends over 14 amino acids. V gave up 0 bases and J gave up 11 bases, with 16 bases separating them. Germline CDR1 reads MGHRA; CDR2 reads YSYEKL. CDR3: CASSQDVDRTLAFF. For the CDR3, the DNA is TGCGCCAGCAGCCAAGATGTCGACCGGACGTTGGCTTTCTTT.

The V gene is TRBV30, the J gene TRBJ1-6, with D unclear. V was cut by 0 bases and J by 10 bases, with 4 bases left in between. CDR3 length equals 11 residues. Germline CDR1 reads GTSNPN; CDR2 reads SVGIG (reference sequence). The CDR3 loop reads CAWSVESPLHF. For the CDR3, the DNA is TGTGCCTGGAGTGTGGAATCACCCCTCCACTTT. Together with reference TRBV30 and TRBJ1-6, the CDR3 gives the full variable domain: SQTIHQWPATLVQPVGSPLSLECTVEGTSNPNLYWYRQAAGRGLQLLFYSVGIGQISSEVPQNLSASRPQDRQFILSSKKLLLSDSGFYLCAWSVESPLHFGNGTRLTVT.

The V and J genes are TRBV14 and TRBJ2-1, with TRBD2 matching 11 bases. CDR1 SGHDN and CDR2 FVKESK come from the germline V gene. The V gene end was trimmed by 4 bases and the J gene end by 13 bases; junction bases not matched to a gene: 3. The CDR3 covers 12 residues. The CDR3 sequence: CASSLLAGAQFF. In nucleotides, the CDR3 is TGTGCCAGCAGCCTACTAGCGGGAGCTCAGTTCTTC.

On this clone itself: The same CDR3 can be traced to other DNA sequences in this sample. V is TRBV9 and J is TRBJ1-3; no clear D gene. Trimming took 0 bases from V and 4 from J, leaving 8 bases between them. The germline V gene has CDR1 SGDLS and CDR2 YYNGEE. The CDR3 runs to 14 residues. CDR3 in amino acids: CASSVGVSGNTIYF. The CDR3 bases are TGTGCCAGCAGCGTAGGGGTGTCGGGAAACACCATATATTTT.

The CDR3 spells CASSARRGTYEQYF. CDR3 bases: TGTGCCAGCAGCGCCCGGAGAGGTACCTACGAGCAGTACTTC. The chain uses TRBV2 and TRBJ2-7; unclear D gene. The V end was cut by 6 bases, the J end by 2 bases, with 14 bases between. CDR1 is SNHLY, CDR2 FYNNEI, per germline. The CDR3 has 14 amino acids.

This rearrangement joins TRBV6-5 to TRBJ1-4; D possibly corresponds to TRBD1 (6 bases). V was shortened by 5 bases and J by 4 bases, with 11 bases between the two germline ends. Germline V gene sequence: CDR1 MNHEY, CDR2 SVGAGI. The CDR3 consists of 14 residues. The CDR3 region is CASSPRTVNEKLFF. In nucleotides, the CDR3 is TGTGCCAGCAGTCCCCGGACAGTTAATGAAAAACTGTTTTTT.

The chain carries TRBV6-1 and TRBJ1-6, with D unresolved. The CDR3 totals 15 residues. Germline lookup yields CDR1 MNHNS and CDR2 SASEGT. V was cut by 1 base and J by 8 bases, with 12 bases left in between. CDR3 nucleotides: TGTGCCAGCAGTGAAGGGCAGGAAGGGTATTCACCCCTCCACTTT. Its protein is CASSEGQEGYSPLHF.

The chain's CDR3 is CASSLSLLGSGPSSYNSPLHF. CDR3 in DNA: TGTGCCAGCAGTTTATCGCTTCTGGGGTCGGGGCCGAGCTCCTATAATTCACCCCTCCACTTT. This chain links TRBV27 with TRBJ1-6, with a possible D match to TRBD1 (5 bases). Germline CDR1 and CDR2: MNHEY and SMNVEV (reference sequence). This CDR3 is built from 21 residues. Trimming took off 0 bases at V and 0 bases at J, with 21 bases between the two ends.

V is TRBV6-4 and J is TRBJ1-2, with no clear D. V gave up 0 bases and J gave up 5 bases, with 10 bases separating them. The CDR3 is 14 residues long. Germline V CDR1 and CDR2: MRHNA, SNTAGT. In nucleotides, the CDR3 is TGTGCCAGCAGTGACTCGAAAAGGAATTATGGCTACACCTTC. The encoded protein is CASSDSKRNYGYTF.

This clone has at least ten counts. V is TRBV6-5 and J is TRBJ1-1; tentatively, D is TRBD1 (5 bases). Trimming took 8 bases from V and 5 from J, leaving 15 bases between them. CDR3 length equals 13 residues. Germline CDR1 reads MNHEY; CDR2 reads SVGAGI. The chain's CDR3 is CASFPTGGTEAFF. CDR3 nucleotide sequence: TGTGCCAGCTTTCCGACCGGGGGGACTGAAGCTTTCTTT.

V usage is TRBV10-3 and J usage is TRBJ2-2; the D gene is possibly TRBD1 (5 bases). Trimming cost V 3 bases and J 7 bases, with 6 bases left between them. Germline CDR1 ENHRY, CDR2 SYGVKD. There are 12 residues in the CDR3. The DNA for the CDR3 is TGTGCCATCAGTGACAGGGTCGGGGAGCTGTTTTTT. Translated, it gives CAISDRVGELFF.

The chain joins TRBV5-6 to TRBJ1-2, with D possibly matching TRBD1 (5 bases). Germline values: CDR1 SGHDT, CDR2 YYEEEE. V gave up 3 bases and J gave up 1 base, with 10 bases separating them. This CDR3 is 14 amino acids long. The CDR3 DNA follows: TGTGCCAGCAGCTCCAGGGTAATTAACTATGGCTACACCTTC. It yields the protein CASSSRVINYGYTF.

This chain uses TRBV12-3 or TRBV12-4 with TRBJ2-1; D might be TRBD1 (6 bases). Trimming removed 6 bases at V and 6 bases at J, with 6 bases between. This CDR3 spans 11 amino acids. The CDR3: CASSRGNEQFF. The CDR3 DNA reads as TGTGCCAGCAGCAGGGGCAATGAGCAGTTCTTC.

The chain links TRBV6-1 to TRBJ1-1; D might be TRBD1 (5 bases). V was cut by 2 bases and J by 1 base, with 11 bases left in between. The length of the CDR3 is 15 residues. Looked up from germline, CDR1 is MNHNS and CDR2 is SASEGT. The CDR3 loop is CASSETGEGNTEAFF. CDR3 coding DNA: TGTGCCAGCAGTGAAACAGGTGAAGGGAACACTGAAGCTTTCTTT.

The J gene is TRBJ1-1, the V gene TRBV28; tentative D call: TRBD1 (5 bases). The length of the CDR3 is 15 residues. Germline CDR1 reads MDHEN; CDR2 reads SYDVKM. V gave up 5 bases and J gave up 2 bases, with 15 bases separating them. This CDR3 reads CASSPYPGPNTEAFF. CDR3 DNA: TGTGCCAGCAGTCCCTATCCGGGACCTAACACTGAAGCTTTCTTT.

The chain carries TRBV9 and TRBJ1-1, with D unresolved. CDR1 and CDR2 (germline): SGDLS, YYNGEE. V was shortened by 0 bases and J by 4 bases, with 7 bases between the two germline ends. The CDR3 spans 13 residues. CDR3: CASSVGPITEAFF. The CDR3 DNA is TGTGCCAGCAGCGTAGGCCCGATCACTGAAGCTTTCTTT. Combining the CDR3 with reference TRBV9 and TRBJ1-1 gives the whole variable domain DSGVTQTPKHLITATGQRVTLRCSPRSGDLSVYWYQQSLDQGLQFLIQYYNGEERAKGNILERFSAQQFPDLHSELNLSSLELGDSALYFCASSVGPITEAFFGQGTRLTVV.

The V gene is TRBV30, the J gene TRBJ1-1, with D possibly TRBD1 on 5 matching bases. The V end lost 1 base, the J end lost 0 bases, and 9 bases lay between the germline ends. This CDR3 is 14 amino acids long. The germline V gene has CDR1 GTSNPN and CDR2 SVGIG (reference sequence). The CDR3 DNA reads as TGTGCCTGGAGTGCGGACACGCTGAACACTGAAGCTTTCTTT. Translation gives CAWSADTLNTEAFF.

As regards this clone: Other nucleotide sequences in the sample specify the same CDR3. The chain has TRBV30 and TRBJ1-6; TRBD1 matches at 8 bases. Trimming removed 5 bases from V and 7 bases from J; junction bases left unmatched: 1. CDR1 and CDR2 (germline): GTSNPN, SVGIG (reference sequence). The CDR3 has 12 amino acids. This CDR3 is CAWDRGNSPLHF. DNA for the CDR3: TGTGCCTGGGACAGGGGAAATTCACCCCTCCACTTT.

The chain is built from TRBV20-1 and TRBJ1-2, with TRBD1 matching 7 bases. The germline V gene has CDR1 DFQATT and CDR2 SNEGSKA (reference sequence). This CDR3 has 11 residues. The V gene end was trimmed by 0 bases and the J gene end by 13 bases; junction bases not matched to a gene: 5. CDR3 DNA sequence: TGCAGTGCTAGAGATAACAGGGGAGGCACCTTC. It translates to CSARDNRGGTF.

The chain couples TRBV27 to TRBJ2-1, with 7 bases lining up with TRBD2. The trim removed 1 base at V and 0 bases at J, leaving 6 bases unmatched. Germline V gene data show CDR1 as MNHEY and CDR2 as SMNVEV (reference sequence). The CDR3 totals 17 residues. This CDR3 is CASSLLGGGSSYNEQFF. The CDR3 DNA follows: TGTGCCAGCAGTTTATTGGGCGGCGGGAGCTCCTACAATGAGCAGTTCTTC.